This TCR beta chain was identified in a study of blood T cells in healthy people across ages. A second PCR of roughly 7 to 11 cycles used a sample-barcoded 5' primer and a J-beta primer mix. Sequencing yielded, for each sample, at least 3 million paired-end reads carrying CDR3. TCRdb ran MiXCR on the 5' RACE reads and lists one entry per CDR3 protein. The sample contains roughly 1,500,000 distinct CDR3 sequences, 42% of which appear only once. The germline V and J ends were trimmed by 5 bases and 6 bases, with 19 bases remaining between them. Germline assignment: CDR1 SGHVS and CDR2 FNYEAQ. The CDR3 is 15 residues long. This clonotype has only a few counts. Its antigen remains unknown. Overall study findings and caveats: Older age coincided with a roughly linear decline in TCR beta diversity per million T cells.

The source of this sequence is a woman under 30 in good health. The source material was blood. The V and J genes are TRBV7-6 and TRBJ2-5; D might be TRBD2 (7 bases). CDR3 sequence reads: CASSPRGAVEKTQYF. CDR3 in DNA: TGTGCCAGCAGCCCCCGGGGGGCCGTGGAAAAGACCCAGTACTTC.